The 5 T cell receptor beta chains listed next were all sequenced from one sample in a study of shared clonotypes between healthy human individuals. Here immunoSEQ multiplex PCR was the method, and the copy in TCRdb shows in-frame clones only, minus some. The table has roughly 2.4 million clones, around 95% seen once; the top ten hold 0.13%. Sequenced: naive CD4+ T cells sorted from blood. Noted subset: CD45RA+ positively selected. These receptors originate from a young man in good health.

This chain connects TRBV4-3 to TRBJ2-3; tentatively, D is TRBD1 (8 bases). Looked up from germline, CDR1 is LGHNA and CDR2 is YSLEER. V was shortened by 4 bases and J by 3 bases, with 23 bases between the two germline ends. The CDR3 runs 18 residues. The CDR3 sequence is CASSRDTGGGMGTDTQYF. DNA for the CDR3: TGCGCCAGCAGCCGGGATACAGGGGGGGGGATGGGAACAGATACGCAGTATTTT.

The chain links TRBV5-1 to TRBJ2-5; maybe TRBD1 (8 bases). V lost 2 bases and J 5 bases, leaving 13 bases between the germline ends. There are 14 residues in the CDR3. Germline values: CDR1 SGHRS, CDR2 YFSETQ. Written as DNA, the CDR3 is TGCGCCAGCAGCTTCGACAGGGGAGGGGAGACCCAGTACTTC. Amino acid sequence: CASSFDRGGETQYF.

The sample holds a few counts of this clone. This chain joins TRBV5-1 and TRBJ1-6; TRBD1 is a possible D gene (5 bases). V lost 1 base to trimming and J lost 5 bases, with 13 bases between them. The CDR3 covers 16 residues. Germline loops: CDR1 SGHRS, CDR2 YFSETQ. CDR3 in amino acids: CASSLLAGTDNSPLHF. The CDR3 bases are TGCGCCAGCAGCTTGTTGGCAGGGACTGATAATTCACCCCTCCACTTT.

A word on this clone: Other DNA variants within this sample encode the same CDR3. The rearrangement uses TRBV11-2 and TRBJ2-1, with a weak D call TRBD1 (5 bases). Trimming cost V 3 bases and J 9 bases, with 6 bases left between them. This CDR3 is 11 amino acids long. Germline CDR1 SGHAT, CDR2 FQNNGV. The CDR3 is CASSFQGEQFF. The CDR3 DNA follows: TGTGCCAGCAGCTTTCAGGGTGAGCAGTTCTTC.

The V gene is TRBV7-2, the J gene TRBJ2-1, with 10 positions matching TRBD2. From germline, CDR1 is SGHTA and CDR2 FQGNSA. The CDR3 is 14 residues long. With 5 bases clipped from V and 9 bases from J, the junction kept 7 bases outside the gene matches. CDR3 bases: TGTGCCAGCAGCCCGGCTAGCGGGAGTGGTGAGCAGTTCTTC. It codes for CASSPASGSGEQFF.